This TCR beta chain was recorded in a study of T cells after yellow fever vaccination. Study overall: Fractions of limited cellularity were prepared by means of SMART-Seq v4 Ultra Low Input.

In this sample, this clonotype turned up a few times. What it binds is unknown. The germline gives CDR1 SGHTA, CDR2 FQGTGA. CDR3 length equals 15 residues. Trimming cost V 0 bases and J 5 bases, with 10 bases left between them. Generation of TCR cDNA used 5'RACE template switching (which added a universal primer site and UMIs). MiXCR, applied by TCRdb to the 5' RACE reads, yields one record per CDR3 protein. This table holds 250,000 to 300,000 distinct CDR3 sequences, approximately 5.2% found once. Whole-study findings and limits: Post-booster repertoires contained most primary-vaccination clones again (approximately 95% CD4, 88% CD8). A minor fraction of clonotypes spanned both CD4 and CD8 compartments.

This rearrangement joins TRBV7-3 to TRBJ2-2; D may be TRBD1 (6 bases). The TCR originated in a man younger than 35 who received the YFV17D yellow fever vaccine. The sample consisted of CD4+ T cells sorted from PBMCs, taken on the day of the yellow fever booster vaccination. The CDR3 spells CASSLTRDKTGELFF. As DNA, the CDR3 is TGTGCCAGCAGCTTAACTAGGGACAAAACCGGGGAGCTGTTTTTT.